Listed below are T cell receptor beta chains from one sample, sequenced in a study of synovial regulatory T cells in juvenile arthritis. Sequenced by immunoSEQ multiplex PCR; TCRdb stores in-frame clones only, minus some. The sample table includes roughly 9,900 clones. Sequenced input: Treg cells from blood. The receptors were sampled from a donor younger than 30 with juvenile idiopathic arthritis. The CDR3 runs from the conserved cysteine through the conserved F or W. Size values are once, few and many counts, or a class for expanded clones, and some rows have none.

CDR3aa | len | v_gene | abundance | j_gene
CASSPTRVAETQYF | 14 | TRBV5-4 | - | TRBJ2-5
CASSEASRATEAFF | 14 | TRBV6-1 | - | TRBJ1-1
CASSLKPPSNTEAFF | 15 | TRBV5-4 | - | TRBJ1-1
CASSDASGGTDTQYF | 15 | TRBV6-4 | - | TRBJ2-3
CASSVSYTYEQYF | 13 | TRBV6-1 | - | TRBJ2-7
CALGRGSQETQYF | 13 | TRBV7-2 | - | TRBJ2-5
CASSQGQLQETQYF | 14 | TRBV5-1 | - | TRBJ2-5
CASSQGLTGQLTYEQYF | 17 | TRBV4-1 | - | TRBJ2-7
CATSRAWNTEAFF | 13 | TRBV15 | - | TRBJ1-1
CASSLGYGEAHYNEQFF | 17 | TRBV5-1 | - | TRBJ2-1
CASSGDSLRDTQYF | 14 | TRBV5-6 | - | TRBJ2-3
CSVEVPASPDTQYF | 14 | TRBV29-1 | - | TRBJ2-3
CASSWAQPGNTEAFF | 15 | TRBV28 | - | TRBJ1-1
CASSSSTGGYTF | 12 | TRBV6-1 | - | TRBJ1-2
CASSFGRRDEQYF | 13 | TRBV13 | - | TRBJ2-7
CASSLEHTEAFF | 12 | TRBV5-4 | - | TRBJ1-1
CASSIYGGAAYEQYF | 15 | TRBV19 | - | TRBJ2-7
CASSNNQGNQPQHF | 14 | TRBV2 | - | TRBJ1-5
CASSEYKGKGNTIYF | 15 | TRBV25-1 | - | TRBJ1-3
CASRWDRGQTEAFF | 14 | TRBV6-5 | - | TRBJ1-1
CASSQDNRAGRNQPQHF | 17 | TRBV4-2 | - | TRBJ1-5
CASSYNVAQETQYF | 14 | TRBV6-5 | - | TRBJ2-5
CASSNSGNTIYF | 12 | TRBV6-1 | - | TRBJ1-3
CASSRTSYNSPLHF | 14 | TRBV6-6 | - | TRBJ1-6
CASNPGTGASGELFF | 15 | TRBV4-2 | - | TRBJ2-2
CASSLEGPNTEAFF | 14 | TRBV5-1 | - | TRBJ1-1
CSVEFRGLETQYF | 13 | TRBV29-1 | - | TRBJ2-5
CASSAPWTGQYEQYF | 15 | TRBV25-1 | - | TRBJ2-7
CASSYVGGGYTF | 12 | TRBV6-5 | - | TRBJ1-2
CASSQGGASGNNEQFF | 16 | TRBV4-1 | - | TRBJ2-1
CASSITGWITEAFF | 14 | TRBV21-1 | medium-sized | TRBJ1-1
CASSEGDRVDSPLHF | 15 | TRBV4-3 | - | TRBJ1-6
CASSRGQRGVKLFF | 14 | TRBV27 | - | TRBJ1-4
CASSLGENTGELFF | 14 | TRBV5-4 | - | TRBJ2-2
CATSRDGYGDEQYF | 14 | TRBV15 | - | TRBJ2-7
CASSSPGRPLNTEAFF | 16 | TRBV5-6 | - | TRBJ1-1
CASSPRADRESYTF | 14 | TRBV18 | medium-sized | TRBJ1-2
CAISVGLWNTEAFF | 14 | TRBV10-3 | - | TRBJ1-1
CASSFRQGVINEKLFF | 16 | TRBV6-6 | - | TRBJ1-4
CASRDGIGNTEAFF | 14 | TRBV6-6 | - | TRBJ1-1
CASSPWRSDRGNEQYF | 16 | TRBV5-6 | - | TRBJ2-7
CASSQWTLMNTEAFF | 15 | TRBV19 | - | TRBJ1-1
CATRTGGFSGNTIYF | 15 | TRBV19 | - | TRBJ1-3
CASSQVLLGEQYF | 13 | TRBV4-1 | - | TRBJ2-7
CASSFGDGYTF | 11 | TRBV5-4 | - | TRBJ1-2
CASRRGLAESYEQYF | 15 | TRBV6-5 | - | TRBJ2-7
CASSLEGDYYNEQFF | 15 | TRBV5-5 | - | TRBJ2-1
CASSSRPGSLGNTIYF | 16 | TRBV19 | medium-sized | TRBJ1-3
CSVDLGQGGSNYGYTF | 16 | TRBV29-1 | - | TRBJ1-2
CASSQTGVAAAVQYF | 15 | TRBV14 | - | TRBJ2-3
CASSVGLSYNEQFF | 14 | TRBV9 | - | TRBJ2-1
CASSLVPRGHEAFF | 14 | TRBV5-6 | - | TRBJ1-1
CASSQGQGVDGYTF | 14 | TRBV4-1 | - | TRBJ1-2
CSVGGLNEKLFF | 12 | TRBV29-1 | - | TRBJ1-4
CASSPAGGEETQYF | 14 | TRBV6-6 | - | TRBJ2-5
CASSNRVMGYNEQFF | 15 | TRBV5-1 | - | TRBJ2-1
CASSVHSWRSTEAFF | 15 | TRBV14 | - | TRBJ1-1
CASSFVVDRGTGELFF | 16 | TRBV5-1 | - | TRBJ2-2
CASSQYPEGYAF | 12 | TRBV7-2 | - | TRBJ1-2